Each of the 24 T cell receptor beta chains below was sequenced from the same sample in a study of neurological immune-mediated disorders. In TCRdb, the 5' RACE reads were re-called with MiXCR into one record per CDR3 protein. The data contain under 50,000 distinct CDR3 sequences, about 12% of them seen just once; the ten biggest clones take up 4.5% to 5.5%. The time point: longitudinal time-point 2. The material sequenced was PBMCs. All receptors derive from a male donor with HTLV-1-associated myelopathy (HAM/TSP).

This clonotype was seen ten or more times. The chain has TRBV5-1 and TRBJ1-5; D gene uncertain. This CDR3 has 16 residues. Germline V gives CDR1 SGHRS, CDR2 YFSETQ. V was clipped by 4 bases and J by 2 bases, with 16 bases between them. The CDR3 loop reads CASSPEGGKGNQPQHF. CDR3 nucleotides: TGCGCCAGCAGCCCGGAGGGAGGAAAGGGCAATCAGCCCCAGCATTTT.

Of note for this clonotype: A read error is likely, as this CDR3 ends without the conserved phenylalanine or tryptophan. The chain couples TRBV10-3 to TRBJ1-5; the D gene could be TRBD1 or TRBD2 (5 bases each). The J call may not be correct, given that the DNA end is closer to TRBJ2-3. Germline loops: CDR1 ENHRY, CDR2 SYGVKD. This CDR3 has 13 amino acids. The CDR3 reads CAISRETGQPQYL. CDR3 in DNA: TGTGCCATCAGCAGGGAAACGGGGCAGCCCCAGTATTTG.

This clonotype appeared a single time. CDR3 protein: CASFTGRGSYNEQFF. CDR3 DNA: TGTGCCAGCTTTACGGGCCGTGGCTCCTACAATGAGCAGTTCTTC. V usage is TRBV5-4 and J usage is TRBJ2-1; D is undetermined. CDR3 size: 15 residues. The germline CDR1 and CDR2 sequences are SGHNT and YYREEE (reference sequence). V was shortened by 7 bases and J by 0 bases, with 14 bases between the two germline ends.

Many counts were recorded for this clonotype. The rearrangement uses TRBV5-1 and TRBJ2-1, with 10 bases fitting TRBD2. The CDR3 has 14 amino acids. J gave up 9 bases and V 3 bases, and 6 bases lay outside the gene matches. From germline, CDR1 is SGHRS and CDR2 YFSETQ. This CDR3 reads CASSSPSGGGEQFF. The DNA for the CDR3 is TGCGCCAGCAGCTCCCCTAGCGGGGGTGGTGAGCAGTTCTTC.

This clonotype was counted many times. This chain connects TRBV12-3 or TRBV12-4 to TRBJ2-2; D unresolved. The CDR3 is made up of 12 amino acids. V lost 6 bases to trimming and J lost 6 bases, with 8 bases between them. The CDR3 reads CASSPGSGELFF. CDR3 coding DNA: TGTGCCAGCAGCCCAGGTTCCGGGGAGCTGTTTTTT.

This clonotype has at least ten counts. The chain uses TRBV12-3 or TRBV12-4 and TRBJ1-2, with a weak D call TRBD1 (5 bases). This CDR3 contains 15 residues. The V end was cut by 6 bases, the J end by 7 bases, with 21 bases between. The CDR3 DNA reads TGTGCCAGCAGCCCCGAGGGTAGGGGCGTCAGTGGCTACACCTTC. Translating gives CASSPEGRGVSGYTF.

This clonotype was detected many times. The chain combines TRBV7-9 with TRBJ2-5; D gene ambiguous. The germline gives CDR1 SEHNR, CDR2 FQNEAQ (reference sequence). CDR3 length: 11 residues. Trimming took off 5 bases at V and 3 bases at J, with 4 bases between the two ends. In DNA form, the CDR3 reads TGTGCCAGCAGCAGAGAAGAGACCCAGTACTTC. It yields the protein CASSREETQYF.

In this sample, this clonotype turned up many times. The chain links TRBV5-1 to TRBJ1-5; TRBD1 matches at 9 bases. V lost 5 bases, J lost 5 bases, and 2 bases stayed unmatched. The CDR3 runs to 13 residues. Germline V gene sequence: CDR1 SGHRS, CDR2 YFSETQ. CDR3 residues: CASSRTGDQPQHF. CDR3 nucleotide sequence: TGCGCCAGCAGTAGGACAGGGGATCAGCCCCAGCATTTT. The full variable domain, completed using reference TRBV5-1 and TRBJ1-5, is KAGVTQTPRYLIKTRGQQVTLSCSPISGHRSVSWYQQTPGQGLQFLFEYFSETQRNKGNFPGRFSGRQFSNSRSEMNVSTLELGDSALYLCASSRTGDQPQHFGDGTRLSIL.

The table lists this clonotype with many counts. The rearrangement links TRBV29-1 to TRBJ1-1; 7 bases agree with TRBD1. After removal of 0 bases from V and 6 bases from J, the junction contained 7 bases not matched to a gene. The CDR3 spans 14 residues. Germline CDR1 reads SQVTM; CDR2 reads ANQGSEA. The CDR3 reads CSVEETGKGSEAFF. CDR3 DNA sequence: TGCAGCGTTGAAGAGACAGGGAAAGGGTCTGAAGCTTTCTTT.

This clonotype came up a few times. V gene TRBV7-2 combines with J gene TRBJ2-7; D may be TRBD1 (6 bases). The V gene's germline CDR1 is SGHTA and CDR2 FQGNSA. This CDR3 region has 11 residues. V lost 11 bases, J lost 6 bases, and 14 bases lay in between. Written as DNA, the CDR3 is TGTGCCGGTGGGCTGGGGGCCGAGCAGTACTTC. As protein: CAGGLGAEQYF.

This clonotype came up many times. This chain uses TRBV7-7 with TRBJ2-7, with 8 bases fitting TRBD1. The CDR3 runs to 14 residues. Germline assignment: CDR1 SSHAT and CDR2 FNYEAQ (reference sequence). V lost 5 bases, J lost 2 bases, and 5 bases stayed unmatched. The CDR3 DNA is TGTGCCAGCAGCACAGGACAGGGTCCCTACGAGCAGTACTTC. It encodes CASSTGQGPYEQYF.

This clonotype has ten or more counts. The J gene is TRBJ2-3, the V gene TRBV5-1; the D is unclear. This CDR3 contains 14 residues. V gave up 0 bases and J gave up 0 bases, with 5 bases separating them. In germline, CDR1 is SGHRS, CDR2 YFSETQ. In nucleotides, the CDR3 is TGCGCCAGCAGCTTGGCAGCTAGCACAGATACGCAGTATTTT. Translating gives CASSLAASTDTQYF.

At least ten counts were recorded for this clonotype. The chain is built from TRBV25-1 and TRBJ2-3, with a tentative D call TRBD1 (6 bases). The germline CDR1 and CDR2 sequences are MGHDK and SYGVNS. Trimming cost V 6 bases and J 8 bases, with 12 bases left between them. This CDR3 spans 12 amino acids. In DNA form, the CDR3 reads TGTGCCAGCAGGGGGGCCCAGGGTACGCAGTATTTT. It translates to CASRGAQGTQYF.

Ten or more counts support this clonotype. The chain links TRBV5-6 to TRBJ2-3; TRBD2 is a possible D gene (6 bases). The CDR3 is 16 residues long. Germline V CDR1 and CDR2: SGHDT, YYEEEE. Trimming stripped 5 bases from V and 2 bases from J, with 18 bases between. CDR3 sequence reads: CASSPPGDPSTDTQYF. The CDR3, as DNA: TGTGCCAGCAGTCCCCCGGGGGATCCCTCCACAGATACGCAGTATTTT.

This clonotype was observed many times. The chain joins TRBV20-1 to TRBJ1-5; TRBD1 is a possible D gene (6 bases). There are 15 residues in the CDR3. Germline CDR1 reads DFQATT; CDR2 reads SNEGSKA (reference sequence). Trimming cost V 5 bases and J 7 bases, with 21 bases left between them. CDR3 nucleotide sequence: TGCAGTGCTTCCTCCGGTCAGGGGTGGGCGCAGCCCCAGCATTTT. Its translation: CSASSGQGWAQPQHF.

At least ten counts were recorded for this clonotype. The J gene is TRBJ2-1, the V gene TRBV10-1, with D possibly being TRBD2 (5 bases). This CDR3 spans 12 amino acids. Germline loops: CDR1 WNHNN, CDR2 SYGVQD (reference sequence). The V end was cut by 2 bases, the J end by 10 bases, with 9 bases between. CDR3 region: CASSENGLEQFF. The CDR3 nucleotides read TGCGCCAGCAGTGAGAACGGACTCGAGCAGTTCTTC.

Many counts were recorded for this clonotype. The CDR3 region is CASSHPPAGGYNEQFF. CDR3 sequence (DNA): TGTGCCAGCAGCCACCCTCCGGCGGGGGGTTACAATGAGCAGTTCTTC. The chain carries TRBV7-9 and TRBJ2-1; 8 bases fit TRBD2. The CDR3 runs 16 residues. J lost 4 bases, V lost 5 bases, and 10 bases had no gene match. Germline CDR1 is SEHNR and CDR2 is FQNEAQ (reference sequence).

This clonotype was recorded at least ten times. J is TRBJ1-6 and V is TRBV20-1; tentatively, D is TRBD1 (6 bases). The V gene's germline CDR1 is DFQATT and CDR2 SNEGSKA (reference sequence). The CDR3 covers 14 residues. V dropped 1 base and J dropped 11 bases, with 15 bases sitting between them. The CDR3 is CSARAPQGRAPLHF. The CDR3 DNA sequence: TGCAGTGCTAGAGCCCCGCAGGGGCGGGCACCCCTCCACTTT.

This clonotype was seen many times. This chain connects TRBV5-5 to TRBJ2-7; unclear D gene. This CDR3 is 12 amino acids long. The germline V gene encodes CDR1 SGHKS and CDR2 YYEKEE (reference sequence). Trimming removed 5 bases from V and 3 bases from J, with 9 bases in between. Written as DNA, the CDR3 is TGTGCCAGCAGACGGACCCTCTACGAGCAGTACTTC. Encoded protein: CASRRTLYEQYF.

This clonotype was recorded many times. The CDR3 DNA is TGCAGTGTTTTCACCGGGGAGCTGTTTTTT. The encoded protein is CSVFTGELFF. This chain uses TRBV20-1 with TRBJ2-2; D gene ambiguous. The CDR3 totals 10 residues. V was shortened by 7 bases and J by 4 bases, with 4 bases between the two germline ends. Germline V gene sequence: CDR1 DFQATT, CDR2 SNEGSKA (reference sequence).

At least ten counts were recorded for this clonotype. One end of the junction is discordant with germline, which a read error may explain. V gene TRBV5-5 combines with J gene TRBJ1-1; TRBD1 matches at 7 bases. Germline-derived CDR1 and CDR2 are SGHKS and YYEKEE (reference sequence). There are 14 residues in the CDR3. CDR3 amino acids: CASSTGTVNPEAFF. The CDR3 region has the DNA TGTGCCAGCAGCACCGGGACAGTGAACCCTGAAGCTTTCTTT.

The V gene is TRBV12-3 or TRBV12-4, the J gene TRBJ1-5, with D tentatively TRBD1 (5 bases). V was pared by 10 bases and J by 5 bases, with 12 bases between. The length of the CDR3 is 12 residues. DNA for the CDR3: TGTGCCAAATCGGGGGAGTATCAGCCCCAGCATTTT. Translated, it gives CAKSGEYQPQHF.

The chain couples TRBV20-1 to TRBJ2-3; the D is unclear. Trimming left V 0 bases short and J 0 bases short, with 10 bases between. This CDR3 contains 15 residues. Germline assignment: CDR1 DFQATT and CDR2 SNEGSKA (reference sequence). In nucleotides, the CDR3 is TGCAGTGCTAGAGATTTGAGCGTGAGCACAGATACGCAGTATTTT. Its translation: CSARDLSVSTDTQYF.

Details on this clonotype: The DNA is left out, because the CDR3 cannot be placed on it with certainty; the CDR3 is given as TCRdb lists it. The V and J genes are TRBV7-2 and TRBJ2-5; TRBD2, as called in the table, went unchecked against the DNA. The CDR3 is made up of 19 amino acids, end residues included. Germline assignment: CDR1 SGHTA and CDR2 FQGNSA. CDR3 residues: CASSFYICSARLGAETQYF.